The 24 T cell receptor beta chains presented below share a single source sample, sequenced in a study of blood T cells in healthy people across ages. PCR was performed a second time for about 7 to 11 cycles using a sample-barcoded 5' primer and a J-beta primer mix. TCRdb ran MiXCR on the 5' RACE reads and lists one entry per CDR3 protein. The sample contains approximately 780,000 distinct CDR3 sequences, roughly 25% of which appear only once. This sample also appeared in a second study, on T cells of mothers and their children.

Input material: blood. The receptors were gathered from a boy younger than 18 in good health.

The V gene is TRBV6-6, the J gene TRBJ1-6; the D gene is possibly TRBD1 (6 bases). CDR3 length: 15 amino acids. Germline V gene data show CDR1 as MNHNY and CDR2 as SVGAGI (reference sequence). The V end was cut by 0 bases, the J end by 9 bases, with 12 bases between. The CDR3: CASSYSAGEGSPLHF. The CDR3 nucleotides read TGTGCCAGCAGTTACTCGGCAGGGGAGGGTTCACCCCTCCACTTT.

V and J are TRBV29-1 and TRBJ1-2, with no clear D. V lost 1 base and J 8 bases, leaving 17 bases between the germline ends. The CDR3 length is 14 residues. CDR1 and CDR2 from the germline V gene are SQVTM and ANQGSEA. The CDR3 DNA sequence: TGCAGCGTTGAAGTGGCAGGAAGATTGGGGGGCTACACCTTC. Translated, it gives CSVEVAGRLGGYTF.

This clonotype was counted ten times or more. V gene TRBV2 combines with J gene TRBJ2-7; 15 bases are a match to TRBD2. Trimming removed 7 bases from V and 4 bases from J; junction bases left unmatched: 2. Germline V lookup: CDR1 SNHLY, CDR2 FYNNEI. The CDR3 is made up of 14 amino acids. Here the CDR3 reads CASTGLAGGYEQYF. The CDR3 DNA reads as TGTGCCAGCACCGGACTAGCGGGGGGGTACGAGCAGTACTTC.

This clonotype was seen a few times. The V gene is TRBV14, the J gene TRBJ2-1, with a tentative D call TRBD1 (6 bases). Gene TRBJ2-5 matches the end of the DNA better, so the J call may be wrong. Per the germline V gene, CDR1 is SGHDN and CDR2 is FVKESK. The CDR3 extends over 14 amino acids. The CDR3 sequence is CASSQVLGGQTQYF. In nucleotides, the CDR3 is TGTGCCAGCAGCCAAGTTCTTGGGGGCCAGACCCAGTACTTC.

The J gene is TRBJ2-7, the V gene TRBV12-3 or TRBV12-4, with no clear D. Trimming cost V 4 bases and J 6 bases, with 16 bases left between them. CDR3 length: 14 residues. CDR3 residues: CASSSLHRSREQYF. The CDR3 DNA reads TGTGCCAGCAGTTCCCTCCACAGATCACGCGAGCAGTACTTC.

The CDR3 loop is CASSPRGPTVQETQYF. The CDR3 DNA reads as TGTGCCAGCAGCCCGAGAGGACCGACAGTTCAAGAGACCCAGTACTTC. V is TRBV9 and J is TRBJ2-5; possible D gene TRBD1, 5 bases. CDR3 length: 16 amino acids. Germline loops: CDR1 SGDLS, CDR2 YYNGEE. V dropped 4 bases and J dropped 2 bases, with 18 bases sitting between them. Using reference TRBV9 and TRBJ2-5 for the parts outside the CDR3, the full variable domain is DSGVTQTPKHLITATGQRVTLRCSPRSGDLSVYWYQQSLDQGLQFLIQYYNGEERAKGNILERFSAQQFPDLHSELNLSSLELGDSALYFCASSPRGPTVQETQYFGPGTRLLVL.

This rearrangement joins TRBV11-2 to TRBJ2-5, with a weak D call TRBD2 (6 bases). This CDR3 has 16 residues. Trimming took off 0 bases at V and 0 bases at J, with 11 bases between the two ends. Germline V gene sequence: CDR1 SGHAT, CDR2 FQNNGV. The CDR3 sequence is CASSLEGDLNQETQYF. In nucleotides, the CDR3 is TGTGCCAGCAGCTTAGAAGGGGACTTAAACCAAGAGACCCAGTACTTC.

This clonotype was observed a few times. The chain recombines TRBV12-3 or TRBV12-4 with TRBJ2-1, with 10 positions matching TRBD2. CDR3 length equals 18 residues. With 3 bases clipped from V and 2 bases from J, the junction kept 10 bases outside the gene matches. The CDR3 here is CASSFLSGGNVAYNEQFF. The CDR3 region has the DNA TGTGCCAGCAGTTTTCTTAGCGGGGGGAATGTTGCCTACAATGAGCAGTTCTTC.

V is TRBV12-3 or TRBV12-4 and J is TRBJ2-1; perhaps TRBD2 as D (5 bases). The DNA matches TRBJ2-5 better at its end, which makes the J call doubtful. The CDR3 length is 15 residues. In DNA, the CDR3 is TGTGCCAGCAGGGGAAAGGACTCCCTCTCCGAGACCCAGTACTTC. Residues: CASRGKDSLSETQYF.

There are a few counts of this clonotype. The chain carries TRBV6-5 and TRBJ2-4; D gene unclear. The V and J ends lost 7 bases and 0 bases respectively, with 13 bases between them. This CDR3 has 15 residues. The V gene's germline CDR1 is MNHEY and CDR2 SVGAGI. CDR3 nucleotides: TGTGCCAGCAAATCCCTCCCCGGAGCCAAAAACATTCAGTACTTC. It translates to CASKSLPGAKNIQYF.

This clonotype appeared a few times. CDR3 in DNA: TGTGCCAGCAGTTACGACAGGGCCGGAGCCAAAAACATTCAGTACTTC. Translating it yields CASSYDRAGAKNIQYF. This chain joins TRBV6-5 and TRBJ2-4; TRBD1 agrees at 7 bases. CDR3 length: 16 amino acids. Trimming took 2 bases from V and 0 from J; bases not matched to a gene: 4. Germline lookup yields CDR1 MNHEY and CDR2 SVGAGI.

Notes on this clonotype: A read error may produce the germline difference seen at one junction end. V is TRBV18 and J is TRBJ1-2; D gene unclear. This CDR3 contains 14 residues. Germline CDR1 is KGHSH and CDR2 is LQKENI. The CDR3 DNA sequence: TGTGCCAGCCCACCACGGGAAGGGATCTATGGCTACACCTTC. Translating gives CASPPREGIYGYTF.

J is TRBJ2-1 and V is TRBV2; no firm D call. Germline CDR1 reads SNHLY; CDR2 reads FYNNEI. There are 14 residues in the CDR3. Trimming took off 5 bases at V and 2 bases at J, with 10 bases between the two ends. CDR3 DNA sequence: TGTGCCAGCAGTTTGGGGTTCACCTACAATGAGCAGTTCTTC. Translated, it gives CASSLGFTYNEQFF.

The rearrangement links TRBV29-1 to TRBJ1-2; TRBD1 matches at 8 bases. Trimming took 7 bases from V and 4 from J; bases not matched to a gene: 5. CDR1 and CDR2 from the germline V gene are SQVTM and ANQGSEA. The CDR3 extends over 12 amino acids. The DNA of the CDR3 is TGCAGCGGCCTGGACAGGGCCTATGGCTACACCTTC. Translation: CSGLDRAYGYTF.

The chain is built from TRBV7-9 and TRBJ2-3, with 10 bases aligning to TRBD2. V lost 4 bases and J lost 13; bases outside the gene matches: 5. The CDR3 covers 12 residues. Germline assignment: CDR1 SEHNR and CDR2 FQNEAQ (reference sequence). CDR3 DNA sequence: TGTGCCAGCAGCTCCCTAGCGGGGGAAAAGTATTTT. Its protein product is CASSSLAGEKYF.

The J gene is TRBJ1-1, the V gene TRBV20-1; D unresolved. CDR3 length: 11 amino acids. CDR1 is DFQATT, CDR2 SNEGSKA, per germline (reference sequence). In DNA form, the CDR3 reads TGCAGGGGATATCGCAACACTGAAGCTTTCTTT. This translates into CRGYRNTEAFF.

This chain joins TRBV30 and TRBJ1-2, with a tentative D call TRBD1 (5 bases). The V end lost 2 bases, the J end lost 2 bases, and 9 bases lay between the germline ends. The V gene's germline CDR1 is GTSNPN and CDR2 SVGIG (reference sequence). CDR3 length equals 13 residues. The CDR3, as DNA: TGTGCCTGGAGTCGGGACGGAAACTATGGCTACACCTTC. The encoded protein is CAWSRDGNYGYTF.

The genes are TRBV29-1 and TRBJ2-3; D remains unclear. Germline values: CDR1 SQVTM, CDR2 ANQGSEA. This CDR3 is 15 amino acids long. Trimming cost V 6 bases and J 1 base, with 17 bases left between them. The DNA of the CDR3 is TGCAGCGTGACGACAATTGCGAGAGGCACAGATACGCAGTATTTT. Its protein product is CSVTTIARGTDTQYF.

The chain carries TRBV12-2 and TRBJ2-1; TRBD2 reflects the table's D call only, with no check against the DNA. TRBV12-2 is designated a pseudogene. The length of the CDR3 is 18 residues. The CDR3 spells CASRLAPGLAPMFDEQFF. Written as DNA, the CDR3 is TGTGCAAGTCGCTTAGCCCCGGGGCTAGCCCCTATGTTCGATGAGCAGTTCTTC.

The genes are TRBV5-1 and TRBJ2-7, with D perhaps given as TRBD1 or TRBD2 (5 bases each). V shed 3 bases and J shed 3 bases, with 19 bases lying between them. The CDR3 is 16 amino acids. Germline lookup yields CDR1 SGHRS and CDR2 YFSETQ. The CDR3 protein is CASSSYPTGPLYEQYF. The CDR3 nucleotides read TGCGCCAGCAGCTCATACCCAACGGGGCCACTCTACGAGCAGTACTTC.

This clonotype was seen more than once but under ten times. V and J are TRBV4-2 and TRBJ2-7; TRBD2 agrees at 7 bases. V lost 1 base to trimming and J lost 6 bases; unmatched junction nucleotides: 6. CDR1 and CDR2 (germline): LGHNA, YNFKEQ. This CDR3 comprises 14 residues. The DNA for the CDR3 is TGTGCCAGCAGCCAAGGAACTAGCGAGGGCGAGCAGTACTTC. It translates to CASSQGTSEGEQYF.

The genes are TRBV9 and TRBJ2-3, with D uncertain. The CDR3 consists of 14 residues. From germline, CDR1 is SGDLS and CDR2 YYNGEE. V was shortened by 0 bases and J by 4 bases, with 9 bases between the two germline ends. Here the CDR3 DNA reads TGTGCCAGCAGCGTAGTCGACTCCGCAGATACGCAGTATTTT. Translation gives CASSVVDSADTQYF.

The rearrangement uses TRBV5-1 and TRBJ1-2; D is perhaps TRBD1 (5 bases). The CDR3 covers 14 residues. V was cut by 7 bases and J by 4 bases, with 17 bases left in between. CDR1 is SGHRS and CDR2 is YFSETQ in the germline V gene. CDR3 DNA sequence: TGCGCCAGCCGCATAGGCAGGGACGGCTATGGCTACACCTTC. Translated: CASRIGRDGYGYTF.

CDR3 DNA: TGCAGCGTTGGGGGGACAGGGAACACCGGGGAGCTGTTTTTT. This sequence encodes CSVGGTGNTGELFF. The chain combines TRBV29-1 with TRBJ2-2; the match to TRBD1 covers 8 bases. CDR1 SQVTM and CDR2 ANQGSEA come from the germline V gene. With 4 bases clipped from V and 1 base from J, the junction kept 2 bases outside the gene matches. The CDR3 covers 14 residues.